Below, 19 T cell receptor beta chains from the same sample are listed, as sequenced in a study of regulatory T cells in long-lasting Graves disease. Library construction for TCR beta used iRepertoire HTBI primers and Arm-PCR of CDR3 regions. MiXCR, applied by TCRdb to the multiplex PCR reads, yields one record per CDR3 protein. The sample lists 550,000 to 600,000 distinct CDR3 sequences; about 16% were seen once. Time point defined: newly diagnosed GD, antithyroid drugs for less than 3 months. PBMCs provided the RNA from which the TCR library was made. These data also formed part of another study, on T cells in Graves' hyperthyroidism and ophthalmopathy.

Specimen: peripheral blood mononuclear cells (PBMCs), collected at new diagnosis, from a patient treated with antithyroid drugs. Source of these receptors: a man younger than 35 with Graves disease.

The CDR3 spells CASSLGFGMGVNEQFF. DNA of the CDR3: TGTGCCAGCAGTTTAGGTTTCGGGATGGGAGTGAATGAGCAGTTCTTC. The genes are TRBV27 and TRBJ2-1; weak D call: TRBD2 (5 bases). CDR3 length: 16 residues. In germline, CDR1 is MNHEY, CDR2 SMNVEV (reference sequence). V was pared by 2 bases and J by 7 bases, with 18 bases between.

This clonotype was observed at least ten times. The chain has TRBV6-5 and TRBJ1-6, with a tentative D call TRBD1 (5 bases). Germline V gene sequence: CDR1 MNHEY, CDR2 SVGAGI. CDR3 length equals 12 residues. V was trimmed by 0 bases and J by 15 bases, leaving 9 bases between them. The CDR3 DNA reads TGTGCCAGCAGTTACTCGGGGGTCCACCTCCACTTT. Amino acids: CASSYSGVHLHF.

With respect to this clonotype: Possible read error: a much larger clone is one base away. The chain uses TRBV2 and TRBJ1-6; D remains ambiguous. The CDR3 spans 13 residues. Germline assignment: CDR1 SNHLY and CDR2 FYNNEI. CDR3 nucleotide sequence: TGTGTCAGCAGTGTCCTAACAAGTTCACCCCTCCACTTT. This encodes CVSSVLTSSPLHF.

This clonotype has more than one count but fewer than ten. The rearrangement uses TRBV27 and TRBJ1-1; D is unclear. Per the germline V gene, CDR1 is MNHEY and CDR2 is SMNVEV (reference sequence). The CDR3 runs to 14 residues. Trimming pared 2 bases from V and 5 bases from J, leaving 12 bases between. CDR3 sequence reads: CASSLAGSRTEAFF. Written as DNA, the CDR3 is TGTGCCAGCAGTTTAGCCGGGAGCAGGACTGAAGCTTTCTTT.

This clonotype was seen ten or more times. The chain combines TRBV6-1 with TRBJ2-2, with D unresolved. Trimming shortened V by 7 bases and J by 2 bases, and 20 bases separated the two germline ends. Germline V lookup: CDR1 MNHNS, CDR2 SASEGT. This CDR3 is 17 amino acids long. The CDR3 here is CASTEAIQASNTGELFF. Here the CDR3 DNA reads TGTGCCAGCACCGAGGCCATTCAGGCGTCCAACACCGGGGAGCTGTTTTTT.

This chain joins TRBV13 and TRBJ1-1; 8 positions agree with TRBD1. V shed 5 bases and J 12 bases; nucleotides not matched to a gene: 5. This CDR3 comprises 11 residues. From germline, CDR1 is PRHDT and CDR2 FYEKMQ (reference sequence). The CDR3: CASSGRGPPFF. The CDR3 DNA reads as TGTGCCAGCAGCGGCAGGGGGCCTCCTTTCTTT.

This clonotype was observed many times. The chain employs TRBV7-9 and TRBJ2-3, with 10 positions matching TRBD2. This CDR3 region has 17 residues. V lost 2 bases, J lost 2 bases, and 7 bases stayed unmatched. CDR1 and CDR2 from the germline V gene are SEHNR and FQNEAQ (reference sequence). The CDR3 here is CASSLLKREGSTDTQYF. The CDR3 coding sequence is TGTGCCAGCAGCTTATTAAAGCGGGAGGGATCCACAGATACGCAGTATTTT.

This clonotype has a handful of counts. This chain links TRBV20-1 with TRBJ1-1; a possible D gene is TRBD1 (6 bases). Trimming removed 2 bases at V and 1 base at J, with 11 bases between. CDR3 length equals 14 residues. Looked up from germline, CDR1 is DFQATT and CDR2 is SNEGSKA (reference sequence). The CDR3 loop is CSARSGGQNTEAFF. The DNA for the CDR3 is TGCAGTGCTAGATCGGGGGGGCAGAACACTGAAGCTTTCTTT.

This clonotype was seen many times. This chain links TRBV6-2 or TRBV6-3 with TRBJ1-1; D is uncertain. Germline CDR1 and CDR2: MNHEY and SVGEGT. The length of the CDR3 is 13 residues. Trimming pared 4 bases from V and 10 bases from J, leaving 16 bases between. DNA for the CDR3: TGTGCCAGCAGTTCAAGTAAGAGCGATATAGCTTTCTTT. Encoded protein: CASSSSKSDIAFF.

This clonotype was seen more than once but under ten times. This chain uses TRBV29-1 with TRBJ1-1, with TRBD1 matching 7 bases. This CDR3 spans 13 amino acids. Germline-derived CDR1 and CDR2 are SQVTM and ANQGSEA. V lost 8 bases to trimming and J lost 0 bases; unmatched junction nucleotides: 6. As DNA, the CDR3 is TGCAGCACTGGACAGGTACTGAACACTGAAGCTTTCTTT. It is translated as CSTGQVLNTEAFF. Filled out from reference TRBV29-1 and TRBJ1-1, the complete variable domain reads SAVISQKPSRDICQRGTSLTIQCQVDSQVTMMFWYRQQPGQSLTLIATANQGSEATYESGFVIDKFPISRPNLTFSTLTVSNMSPEDSSIYLCSTGQVLNTEAFFGQGTRLTVV.

The chain couples TRBV9 to TRBJ2-1; 14 bases are a match to TRBD2. The CDR3 runs to 17 residues. Losses at the gene ends were 3 bases for V and 8 bases for J; bases not matched to a gene: 10. The germline V gene has CDR1 SGDLS and CDR2 YYNGEE. The CDR3 nucleotides are TGTGCCAGCAGCGCTCCGACCGGGACTAGCGGGAGCCATGAGCAGTTCTTC. Protein sequence: CASSAPTGTSGSHEQFF.

This clonotype was picked up a small number of times. V is TRBV4-1 and J is TRBJ1-2, with D uncertain. This CDR3 is 14 amino acids long. Germline-derived CDR1 and CDR2 are MGHRA and YSYEKL. V dropped 1 base and J dropped 3 bases, with 9 bases sitting between them. This CDR3 reads CASSQADGDYGYTF. As DNA, the CDR3 is TGCGCCAGCAGCCAAGCAGACGGTGACTATGGCTACACCTTC.

Notes on this clonotype: A much bigger clone sits one base away, suggesting this may be a read error. The chain uses TRBV5-1 and TRBJ2-1; 11 nucleotides match TRBD2. Germline V lookup: CDR1 SGHRS, CDR2 YFSETQ. The CDR3 loop spans 16 amino acids. The CDR3 protein is CANSTQPGLADNEQFF. The CDR3, as DNA: TGCGCCAACAGCACCCAACCGGGACTAGCGGACAATGAGCAGTTCTTC.

This clonotype was seen ten or more times. The chain links TRBV20-1 to TRBJ2-7; D is possibly TRBD1 (6 bases). CDR1 and CDR2 from the germline V gene are DFQATT and SNEGSKA (reference sequence). The CDR3 sequence is 12 residues long. V shed 4 bases and J shed 0 bases, with 7 bases lying between them. The CDR3 loop reads CSANRDSYEQYF. CDR3 coding DNA: TGCAGTGCTAACAGGGACTCCTACGAGCAGTACTTC.

This clonotype was seen ten or more times. This chain uses TRBV5-6 with TRBJ1-2; D unresolved. The length of the CDR3 is 13 residues. In germline, CDR1 is SGHDT, CDR2 YYEEEE. V was pared by 2 bases and J by 8 bases, with 13 bases between. CDR3 region: CASSFQSSRGYTF. The CDR3 region has the DNA TGTGCCAGCAGCTTCCAGAGCTCCCGAGGCTACACCTTC. Full variable domain (remainder filled in from reference TRBV5-6 and TRBJ1-2): DAGVTQSPTHLIKTRGQQVTLRCSPKSGHDTVSWYQQALGQGPQFIFQYYEEEERQRGNFPDRFSGHQFPNYSSELNVNALLLGDSALYLCASSFQSSRGYTFGSGTRLTVV.

The chain has TRBV6-5 and TRBJ1-4; no definite D call. The CDR3 sequence is 13 residues long. The V end was cut by 3 bases, the J end by 4 bases, with 6 bases between. Germline V gene lookup returns CDR1 MNHEY and CDR2 SVGAGI. The CDR3 nucleotides read TGTGCCAGCAGTTATCAACATAATGAAAAACTGTTTTTT. As protein: CASSYQHNEKLFF.

This clonotype was counted many times. CDR3 amino acids: CASRKDRSTDTQYF. The CDR3 nucleotides read TGTGCCAGCAGAAAGGACAGGAGCACAGATACGCAGTATTTT. This chain joins TRBV2 and TRBJ2-3; 7 bases line up with TRBD1. The CDR3 consists of 14 residues. V trimming: 6 bases; J trimming: 0 bases; junction bases outside the gene matches: 3. Germline V CDR1 and CDR2: SNHLY, FYNNEI.

This chain connects TRBV28 to TRBJ2-2; tentatively, D is TRBD1 (6 bases). The CDR3 runs 16 residues. Germline V gives CDR1 MDHEN, CDR2 SYDVKM. V gave up 6 bases and J gave up 3 bases, with 17 bases separating them. The chain's CDR3 is CASSTQGRYYTGELFF. In DNA, the CDR3 is TGTGCCAGCAGCACACAGGGACGGTACTACACCGGGGAGCTGTTTTTT.

The chain has TRBV20-1 and TRBJ1-5; 7 positions agree with TRBD1. CDR1 and CDR2 from the germline V gene are DFQATT and SNEGSKA (reference sequence). The V segment lost 6 bases and the J segment 4 bases; nucleotides outside the gene matches: 6. The length of the CDR3 is 13 residues. The CDR3 DNA follows: TGCAGTGCCGAAGGGACAGATAATCAGCCCCAGCATTTT. Translation gives CSAEGTDNQPQHF.